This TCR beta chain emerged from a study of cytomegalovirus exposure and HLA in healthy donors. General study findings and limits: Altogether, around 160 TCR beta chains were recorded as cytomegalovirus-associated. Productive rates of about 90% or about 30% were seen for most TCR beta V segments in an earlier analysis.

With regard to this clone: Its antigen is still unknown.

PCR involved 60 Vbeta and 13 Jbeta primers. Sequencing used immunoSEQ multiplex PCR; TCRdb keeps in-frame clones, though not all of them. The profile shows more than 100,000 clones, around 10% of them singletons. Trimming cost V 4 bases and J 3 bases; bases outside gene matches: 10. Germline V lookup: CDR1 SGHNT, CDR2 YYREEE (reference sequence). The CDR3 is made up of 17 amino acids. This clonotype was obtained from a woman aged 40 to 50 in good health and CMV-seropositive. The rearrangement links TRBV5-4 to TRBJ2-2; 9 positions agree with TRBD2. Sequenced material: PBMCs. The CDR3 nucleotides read TGTGCCAGCAGCCTATCAGGCGGGGGGGCCTACACCGGGGAGCTGTTTTTT. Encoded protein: CASSLSGGGAYTGELFF. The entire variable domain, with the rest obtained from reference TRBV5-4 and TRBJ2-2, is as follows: ETGVTQSPTHLIKTRGQQVTLRCSSQSGHNTVSWYQQALGQGPQFIFQYYREEENGRGNFPPRFSGLQFPNYSSELNVNALELDDSALYLCASSLSGGGAYTGELFFGEGSRLTVL.